Included here is one T cell receptor beta chain sequence, with context. The specificity of this receptor is unknown. No much larger clone is present one base from it, and per-base qualities are unavailable. TCR CDR3 regions were amplified from genomic DNA by multiplex PCR using the deep immunoSEQ assay. Extracted genomic DNA from each cell subset was spread evenly across all wells of several immunoSEQ 96-well plates, with each plate serving as a replicate. For sorted subsets, about 0.2 ug genomic DNA, equal to tens of thousands of T cell genomes, was loaded into each replicate PCR. Purified libraries were quantified with a Qubit 3.0 fluorometer, sized on a Bioanalyzer 2100, and re-quantified with the KAPA Library Quantification kit. Every immunoSEQ 96-well plate was sequenced on a dedicated single-read 150-cycle Illumina NextSeq 550 flow cell. The study's own analysis went as follows. Because the immunoSEQ output included only junctional sequences and no quality scores, the filtering could not be the same as the filtering used for full-length reads. Sequences were annotated with PyIR, a Python wrapper for IgBLAST v1.9, and V/J genes and CDR3 were assigned using IMGT germline references. Any read was removed if the V/J assignment was weak (E-value above 1e-6), the CDR3 was missing, or the read contained stop codons, out-of-frame junctions, or ambiguous translated residues. V3J clonotypes were defined by identical inferred V gene, J gene, and CDR3 amino acid sequence. To compute the percentage overlap between repertoires, the number of shared unique clonotypes was divided by the size of the smaller repertoire. Three approaches were used to assess repertoire richness: RTK rarefaction, the Chao1 estimator, and Recon v2.1 estimates of unobserved clonotypes. OLGA was used to compute generation probabilities for all TCRbeta clonotypes that the gDNA method yielded from four donors. The source is immuneACCESS, and TCRdb retained only in-frame sequences with V and J called. Part of the clones is not carried over; for the studies checked, unresolved V genes explain less than half of this, and the remainder is unexplained. That table is the source of V, J and clone size, and D and trimming were worked out from the DNA. The sample records nearly 2 million clones, over 85% of which are singletons. 1% to 1.5% of the sample lies in the top ten.

Including the terminal cysteine and phenylalanine, the CDR3 comprises 17 residues. Just the 51-base CDR3 DNA is kept, in frame starting at base 1. Taken from the germline V gene, the CDR1 and CDR2 loops are SGHTA and FQGNSA. V was cut back by 0 bases and J by 0 bases, leaving a gap of 12 bases between them. CD8 naive samples were obtained by positive selection for CCR7 among CD45RO-negative cells, yielding a CD45RA+CCR7+ population from which TemRA cells were excluded. Donors were healthy HIV-negative adults with no recently reported acute infections or vaccinations. Every donor was a Caucasian adult living in Nashville, Tennessee, USA. Blood was collected by leukapheresis, and PBMCs were isolated by Ficoll-Histopaque density gradient centrifugation and then cryopreserved in liquid nitrogen vapor phase. Analytical flow cytometry was used to check the purity and quantity of each magnetically sorted T cell population. From each sorted fraction, genomic DNA was isolated and quantified by UV absorbance on a Nanodrop 2000c.

This sample is drawn from a study of shared clonotypes between healthy human individuals (TCRdb year 2020). In terms of the full investigation: A few men and two women, aged 18 to 49 years, made up the cohort. To estimate repertoire size and how much clonotypes are shared between individuals, the study performed deep sequencing of blood TCR repertoires from 4 to 6 healthy adults. To increase sequencing depth and limit assay-specific biases, different laboratories used diverse techniques to prepare libraries and sequence TCR repertoires. For each donor, CD4 naive and CD4 memory were each given three plates, CD8 naive was given two plates, and CD8 memory was given one plate. Per donor, leukapheresis produced somewhere between about 0.94 and 8.9 billion PBMCs.

Findings and caveats that apply to the study as a whole: Based on pairwise subsampling, the degree of clonotype sharing among donors was expected to be affected by sequencing depth. Compared with non-shared clonotypes, the clonotypes found in all four sorted-subset donors had higher generation probabilities. Even with the large sequencing depth, rarefaction of the sorted-subset datasets indicated that sequencing was incomplete. Sampling was restricted to blood, and TCR repertoires in tissues likely differ from the TCR repertoires found in blood. Naive subsets generally had larger estimated clonotype richness than memory subsets. Because the study included only a small number of donors, the genetic and exposure-history diversity represented was limited. Approximately 5% of naive CD4, 3% to 4% of naive CD8, roughly 2.4% of memory CD4, and less than 0.45% of memory CD8 clonotypes were shared across a handful of donors.

This TCR was sampled from a man younger than 30 in good health. The sequencing sample was made of naive CD8+ T cells sorted from blood. The cell subset or site label, read with the paper, signifies: CD45RA+CCR7+. The chain joins TRBV7-2 to TRBJ2-1; the D region possibly corresponds to TRBD1 (5 bases align). The DNA reads TGTGCCAGCAGCTTAGCGGGGCCTATAACCTCCTACAATGAGCAGTTCTTC. Its amino acids are CASSLAGPITSYNEQFF.